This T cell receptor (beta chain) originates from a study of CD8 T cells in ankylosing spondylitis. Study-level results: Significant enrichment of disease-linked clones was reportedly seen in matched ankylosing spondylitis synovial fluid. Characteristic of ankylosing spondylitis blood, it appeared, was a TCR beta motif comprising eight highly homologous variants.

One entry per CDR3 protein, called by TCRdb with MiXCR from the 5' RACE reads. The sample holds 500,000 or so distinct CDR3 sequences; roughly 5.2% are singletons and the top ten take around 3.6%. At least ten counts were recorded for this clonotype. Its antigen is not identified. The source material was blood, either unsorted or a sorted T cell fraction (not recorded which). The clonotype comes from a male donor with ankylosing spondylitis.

CDR3 in DNA: TGTGCCAGCAGTTTAGCACGCTCCTCCACAGATACGCAGTATTTT. This sequence encodes CASSLARSSTDTQYF. The V gene is TRBV28, the J gene TRBJ2-3; D gene uncertain. Germline V lookup: CDR1 MDHEN, CDR2 SYDVKM. Trimming took off 2 bases at V and 2 bases at J, with 11 bases between the two ends. The CDR3 is 15 amino acids. The whole variable domain, filled in from reference TRBV28 and TRBJ2-3, reads DVKVTQSSRYLVKRTGEKVFLECVQDMDHENMFWYRQDPGLGLRLIYFSYDVKMKEKGDIPEGYSVSREKKERFSLILESASTNQTSMYLCASSLARSSTDTQYFGPGTRLTVL.